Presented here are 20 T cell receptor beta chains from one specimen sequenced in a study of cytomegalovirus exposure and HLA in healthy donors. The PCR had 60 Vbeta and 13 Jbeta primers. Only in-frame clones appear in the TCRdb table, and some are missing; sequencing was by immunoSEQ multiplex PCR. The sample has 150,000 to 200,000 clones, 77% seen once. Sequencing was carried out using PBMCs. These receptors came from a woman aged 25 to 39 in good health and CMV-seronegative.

For the CDR3, the DNA is TGTGCCAGCAGCTTAACTAGCGGGAGGGTCGATGAGCAGTTCTTC. Translated: CASSLTSGRVDEQFF. The chain uses TRBV5-8 and TRBJ2-1; TRBD2 matches 13 bases. V trimming: 2 bases; J trimming: 8 bases; junction bases outside the gene matches: 4. Germline V lookup: CDR1 SGHTS, CDR2 YDEGEE. There are 15 residues in the CDR3.

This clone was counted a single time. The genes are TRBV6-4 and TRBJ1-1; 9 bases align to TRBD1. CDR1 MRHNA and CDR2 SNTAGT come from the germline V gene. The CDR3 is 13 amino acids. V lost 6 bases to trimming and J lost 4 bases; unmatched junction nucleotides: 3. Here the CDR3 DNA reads TGTGCCAGCAGACAGGGGGCTCGCACTGAAGCTTTCTTT. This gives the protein CASRQGARTEAFF.

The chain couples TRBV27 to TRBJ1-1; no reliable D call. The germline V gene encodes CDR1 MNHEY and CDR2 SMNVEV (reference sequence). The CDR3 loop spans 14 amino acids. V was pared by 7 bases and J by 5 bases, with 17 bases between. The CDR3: CASTGIASRTEAFF. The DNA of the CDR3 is TGTGCCAGCACAGGAATCGCGAGTCGAACTGAAGCTTTCTTT.

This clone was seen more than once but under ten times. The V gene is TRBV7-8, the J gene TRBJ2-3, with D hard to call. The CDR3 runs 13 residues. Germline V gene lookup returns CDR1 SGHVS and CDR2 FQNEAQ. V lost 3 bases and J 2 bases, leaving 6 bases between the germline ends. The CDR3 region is CASSFYFTDTQYF. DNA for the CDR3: TGTGCCAGCAGCTTTTACTTCACAGATACGCAGTATTTT.

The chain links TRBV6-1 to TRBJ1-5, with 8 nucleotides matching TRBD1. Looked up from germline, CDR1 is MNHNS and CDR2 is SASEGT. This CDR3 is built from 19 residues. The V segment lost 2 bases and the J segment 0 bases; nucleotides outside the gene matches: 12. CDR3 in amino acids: CASSESWTGMLLSNQPQHF. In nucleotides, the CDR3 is TGTGCCAGCAGTGAAAGTTGGACAGGGATGCTGCTTAGCAATCAGCCCCAGCATTTT.

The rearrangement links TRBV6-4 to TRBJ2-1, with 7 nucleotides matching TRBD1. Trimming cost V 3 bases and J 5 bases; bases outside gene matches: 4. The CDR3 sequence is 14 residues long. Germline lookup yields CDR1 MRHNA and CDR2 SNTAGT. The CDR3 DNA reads TGTGCCAGCAGTGAGACAGGGTGGGACAATGAGCAGTTCTTC. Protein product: CASSETGWDNEQFF.

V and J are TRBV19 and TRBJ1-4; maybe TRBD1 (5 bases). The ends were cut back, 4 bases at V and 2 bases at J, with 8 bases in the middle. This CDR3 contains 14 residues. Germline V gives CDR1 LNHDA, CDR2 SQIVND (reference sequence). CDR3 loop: CASSKGVTNEKLFF. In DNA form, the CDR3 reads TGTGCCAGTAGTAAAGGGGTGACTAATGAAAAACTGTTTTTT.

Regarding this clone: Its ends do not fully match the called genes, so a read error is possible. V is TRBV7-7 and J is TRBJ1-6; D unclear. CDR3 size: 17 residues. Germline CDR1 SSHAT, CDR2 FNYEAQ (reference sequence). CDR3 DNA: TGTGCTAGCAGCTTAGACCTCCACTTGCTGTATAATTCACCCCTCCACTTT. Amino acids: CASSLDLHLLYNSPLHF.

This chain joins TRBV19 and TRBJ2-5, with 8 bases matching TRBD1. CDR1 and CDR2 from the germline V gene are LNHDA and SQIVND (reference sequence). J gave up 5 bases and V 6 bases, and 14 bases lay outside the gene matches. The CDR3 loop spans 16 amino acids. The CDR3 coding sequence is TGTGCCAGTAGGAGATCGGTACAGGGGGTCGGGGAGACCCAGTACTTC. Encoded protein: CASRRSVQGVGETQYF.

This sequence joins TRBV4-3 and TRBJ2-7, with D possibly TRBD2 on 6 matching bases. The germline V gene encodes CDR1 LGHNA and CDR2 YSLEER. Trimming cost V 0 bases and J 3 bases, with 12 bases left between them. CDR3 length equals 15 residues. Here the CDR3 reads CASSQDGLGGYEQYF. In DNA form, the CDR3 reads TGCGCCAGCAGCCAAGATGGGCTGGGGGGCTACGAGCAGTACTTC.

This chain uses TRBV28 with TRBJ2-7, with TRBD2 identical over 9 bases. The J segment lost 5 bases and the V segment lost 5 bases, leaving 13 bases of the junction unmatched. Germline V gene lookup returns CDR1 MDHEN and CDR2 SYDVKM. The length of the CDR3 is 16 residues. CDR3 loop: CASSRPGVAGANEQYF. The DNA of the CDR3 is TGTGCCAGCAGTCGACCGGGGGTAGCGGGAGCCAACGAGCAGTACTTC.

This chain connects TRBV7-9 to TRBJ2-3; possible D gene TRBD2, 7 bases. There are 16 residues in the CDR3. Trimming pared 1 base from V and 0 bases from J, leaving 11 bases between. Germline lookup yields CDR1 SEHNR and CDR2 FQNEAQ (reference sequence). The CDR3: CASSLVRGGSTDTQYF. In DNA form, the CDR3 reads TGTGCCAGCAGCTTAGTCCGCGGGGGCAGCACAGATACGCAGTATTTT.

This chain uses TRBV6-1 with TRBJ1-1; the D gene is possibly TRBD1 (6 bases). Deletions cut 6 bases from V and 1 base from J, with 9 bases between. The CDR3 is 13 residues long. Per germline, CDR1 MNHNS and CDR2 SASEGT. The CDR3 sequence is CASSQGQNTEAFF. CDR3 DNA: TGTGCCAGCAGCCAGGGACAGAACACTGAAGCTTTCTTT.

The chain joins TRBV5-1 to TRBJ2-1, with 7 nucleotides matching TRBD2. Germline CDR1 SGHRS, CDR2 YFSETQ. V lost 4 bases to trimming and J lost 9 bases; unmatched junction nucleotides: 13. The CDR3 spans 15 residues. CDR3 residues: CASSGNGGRGFEQFF. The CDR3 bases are TGCGCCAGCAGCGGAAATGGCGGGAGAGGTTTTGAGCAGTTCTTC.

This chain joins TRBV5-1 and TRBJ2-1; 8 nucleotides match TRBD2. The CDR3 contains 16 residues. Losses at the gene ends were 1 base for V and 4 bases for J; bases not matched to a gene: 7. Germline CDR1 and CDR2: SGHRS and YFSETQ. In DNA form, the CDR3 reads TGCGCCAGCAGCTTGAACGGCGGGGGGTCATACAATGAGCAGTTCTTC. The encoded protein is CASSLNGGGSYNEQFF.

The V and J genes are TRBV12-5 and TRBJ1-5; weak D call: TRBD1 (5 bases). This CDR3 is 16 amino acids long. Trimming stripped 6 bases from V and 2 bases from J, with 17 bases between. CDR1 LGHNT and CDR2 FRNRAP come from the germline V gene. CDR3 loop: CASGLAGSGGNQPQHF. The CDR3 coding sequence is TGTGCTAGTGGACTCGCGGGGTCGGGGGGCAATCAGCCCCAGCATTTT. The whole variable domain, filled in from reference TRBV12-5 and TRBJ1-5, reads DARVTQTPRHKVTEMGQEVTMRCQPILGHNTVFWYRQTMMQGLELLAYFRNRAPLDDSGMPKDRFSAEMPDATLATLKIQPSEPRDSAVYFCASGLAGSGGNQPQHFGDGTRLSIL.

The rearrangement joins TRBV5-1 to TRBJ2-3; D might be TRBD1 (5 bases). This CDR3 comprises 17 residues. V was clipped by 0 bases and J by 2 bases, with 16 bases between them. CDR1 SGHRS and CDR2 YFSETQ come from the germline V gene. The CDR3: CASSLAPAGLVTDTQYF. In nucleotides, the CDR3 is TGCGCCAGCAGCTTGGCCCCGGCAGGGTTGGTCACAGATACGCAGTATTTT. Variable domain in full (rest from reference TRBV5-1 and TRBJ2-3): KAGVTQTPRYLIKTRGQQVTLSCSPISGHRSVSWYQQTPGQGLQFLFEYFSETQRNKGNFPGRFSGRQFSNSRSEMNVSTLELGDSALYLCASSLAPAGLVTDTQYFGPGTRLTVL.

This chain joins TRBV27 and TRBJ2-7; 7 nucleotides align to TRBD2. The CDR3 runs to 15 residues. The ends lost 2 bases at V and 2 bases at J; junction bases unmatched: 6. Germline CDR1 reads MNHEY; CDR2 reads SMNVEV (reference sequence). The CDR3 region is CASSLRERDAYEQYF. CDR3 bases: TGTGCCAGCAGTTTAAGAGAGCGGGACGCCTACGAGCAGTACTTC.

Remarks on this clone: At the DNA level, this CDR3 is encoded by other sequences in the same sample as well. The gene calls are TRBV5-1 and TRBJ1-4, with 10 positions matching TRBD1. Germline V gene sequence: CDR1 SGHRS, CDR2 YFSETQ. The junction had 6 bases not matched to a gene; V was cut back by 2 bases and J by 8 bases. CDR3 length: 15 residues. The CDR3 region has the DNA TGCGCCAGCAGCTTAACCGGGACAGGGGAAGAAAAACTGTTTTTT. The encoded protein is CASSLTGTGEEKLFF.

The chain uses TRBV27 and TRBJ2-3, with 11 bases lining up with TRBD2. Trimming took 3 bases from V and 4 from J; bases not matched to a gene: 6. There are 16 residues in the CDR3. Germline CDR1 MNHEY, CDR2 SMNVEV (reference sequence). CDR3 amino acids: CASSLVASGGPDTQYF. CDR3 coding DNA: TGTGCCAGCAGTTTGGTAGCTAGCGGGGGGCCAGATACGCAGTATTTT.